The sequence of this TCR beta chain was determined in a study of cytomegalovirus exposure and HLA in healthy donors. This clone showed up just a few times. Antigen: not known. The study, taken as a whole, reports: In a later analysis, a missense DCLRE1C variant was linked to TCR beta V- and J-gene trimming. Across HLA loci, a later analysis found differing TCR association rates, with DRB1 most and HLA-C fewest.

In the PCR, 60 Vbeta and 13 Jbeta primers were used. Generated by immunoSEQ multiplex PCR, the TCRdb table keeps only in-frame clones and is missing some. This sample has roughly 100,000 clones, with approximately 80% found just once. This CDR3 has 16 amino acids. From germline, CDR1 is PRHDT and CDR2 FYEKMQ (reference sequence). J gave up 4 bases and V 4 bases, and 11 bases lay outside the gene matches. The specimen sequenced was PBMCs. This sequence joins TRBV13 and TRBJ1-2; TRBD1 matches at 8 bases. The receptor's source is a woman in her forties in good health and CMV-seronegative. In DNA form, the CDR3 reads TGTGCCAGCAGCTCCTCCGGGACAGGAACGGTCTATGGCTACACCTTC. Translation: CASSSSGTGTVYGYTF.